This TCR beta chain was obtained from a study of T-cell memory formation after mild COVID-19. Study information: The TCR clusters were mostly specific to one donor.

TCRdb analysed the 5' RACE reads with MiXCR anew, one entry per CDR3 protein. The table has 560,000 or so distinct CDR3 sequences, 15% to 20% seen once; the top ten hold less than 10%. This clonotype has more than one count but fewer than ten. Germline V gene data show CDR1 as MNHEY and CDR2 as SVGAGI. CDR3 size: 15 residues. V lost 7 bases and J 4 bases, leaving 19 bases between the germline ends. Specimen: PBMCs or a T cell subset sorted from them (not recorded which). V gene TRBV6-5 combines with J gene TRBJ1-2; possible D gene TRBD1, 6 bases. The receptor was derived from an adult woman who had mild COVID-19 (a few samples of this study predate the infection). Cell type and time point are not known. This CDR3 reads CASIHPMGASYGYTF. The CDR3 bases are TGTGCCAGCATCCACCCAATGGGGGCTAGCTATGGCTACACCTTC.